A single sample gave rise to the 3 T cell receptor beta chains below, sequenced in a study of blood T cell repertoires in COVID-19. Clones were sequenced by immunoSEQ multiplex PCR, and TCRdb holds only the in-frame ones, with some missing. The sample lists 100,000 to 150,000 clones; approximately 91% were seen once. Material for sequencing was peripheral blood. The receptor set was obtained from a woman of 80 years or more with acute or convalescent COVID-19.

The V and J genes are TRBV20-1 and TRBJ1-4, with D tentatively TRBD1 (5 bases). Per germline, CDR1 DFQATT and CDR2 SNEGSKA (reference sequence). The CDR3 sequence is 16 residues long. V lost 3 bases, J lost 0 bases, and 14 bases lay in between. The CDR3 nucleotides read TGCAGTGCTAGTGGCAGGGCAACGGCAACTAATGAAAAACTGTTTTTT. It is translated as CSASGRATATNEKLFF.

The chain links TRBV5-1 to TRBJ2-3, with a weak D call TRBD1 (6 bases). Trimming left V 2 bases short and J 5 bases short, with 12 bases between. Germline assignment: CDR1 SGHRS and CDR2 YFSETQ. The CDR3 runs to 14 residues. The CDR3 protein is CASSFGQQEDTQYF. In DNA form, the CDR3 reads TGCGCCAGCAGCTTCGGACAGCAAGAAGATACGCAGTATTTT.

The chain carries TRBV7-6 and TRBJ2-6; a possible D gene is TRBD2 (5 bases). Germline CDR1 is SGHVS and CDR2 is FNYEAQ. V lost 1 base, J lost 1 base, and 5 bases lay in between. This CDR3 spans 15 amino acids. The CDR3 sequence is CASSLGGSGANVLTF. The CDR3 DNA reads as TGTGCCAGCAGCTTAGGCGGGTCTGGGGCCAACGTCCTGACTTTC.